This TCR beta chain was identified during a study of regulatory T cells in long-lasting Graves disease. Time point reported: newly diagnosed GD, antithyroid drugs for less than 3 months. The authors made the TCR library using RNA they extracted from PBMCs. Arm-PCR of CDR3 regions and iRepertoire HTBI primers were the basis on which TCR beta libraries were built. TCRdb reanalysed the multiplex PCR reads using MiXCR and keeps one entry per CDR3 protein. The sample has hundreds of thousands of distinct CDR3 sequences, 15% to 20% seen once. The same data also went into a second study, on T cells in Graves' hyperthyroidism and ophthalmopathy.

This sequence originates from a young woman with Graves disease. The sample here was peripheral blood mononuclear cells (PBMCs), taken at new diagnosis, from a patient treated with antithyroid drugs.

The CDR3 reads CASSSRTGGQLTYEQYF. The CDR3 DNA sequence: TGTGCCAGCAGTTCCCGGACAGGGGGCCAGCTAACTTACGAGCAGTACTTC. The rearrangement links TRBV2 to TRBJ2-7, with 11 bases lining up with TRBD1. The CDR3 extends over 17 amino acids. From germline, CDR1 is SNHLY and CDR2 FYNNEI. Unmatched junction bases numbered 13, after V lost 5 bases and J lost 4 bases.